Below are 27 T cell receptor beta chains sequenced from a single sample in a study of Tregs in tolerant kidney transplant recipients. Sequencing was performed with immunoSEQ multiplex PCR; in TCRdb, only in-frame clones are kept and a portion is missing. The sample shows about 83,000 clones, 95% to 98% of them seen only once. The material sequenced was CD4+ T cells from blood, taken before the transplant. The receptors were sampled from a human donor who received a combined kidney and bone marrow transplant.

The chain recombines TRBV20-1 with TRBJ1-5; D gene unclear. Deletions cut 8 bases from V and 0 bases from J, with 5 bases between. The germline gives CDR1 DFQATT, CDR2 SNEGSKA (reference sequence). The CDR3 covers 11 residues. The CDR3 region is CSLYSNQPQHF. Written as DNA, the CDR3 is TGCAGTCTTTATAGCAATCAGCCCCAGCATTTT.

The CDR3 sequence is CASRPLGDFSTDTQYF. In DNA form, the CDR3 reads TGTGCCAGCAGACCCTTGGGAGACTTTTCCACAGATACGCAGTATTTT. The chain recombines TRBV28 with TRBJ2-3; D possibly corresponds to TRBD2 (5 bases). CDR3 length: 16 residues. Germline CDR1 MDHEN, CDR2 SYDVKM. Trimming took 6 bases from V and 2 from J, leaving 18 bases between them.

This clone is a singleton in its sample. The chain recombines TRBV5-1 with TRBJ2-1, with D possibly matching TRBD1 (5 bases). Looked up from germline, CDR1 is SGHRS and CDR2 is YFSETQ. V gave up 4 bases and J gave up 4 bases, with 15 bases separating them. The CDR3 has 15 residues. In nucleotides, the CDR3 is TGCGCCAGCAGCATGCAGCGCCAGGGATACAATGAGCAGTTCTTC. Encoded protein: CASSMQRQGYNEQFF.

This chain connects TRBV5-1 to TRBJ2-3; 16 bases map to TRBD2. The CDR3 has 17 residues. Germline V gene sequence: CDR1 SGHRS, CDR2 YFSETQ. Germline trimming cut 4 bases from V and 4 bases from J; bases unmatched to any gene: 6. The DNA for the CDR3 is TGCGCCAGCAGCCCGGGGACTAGCGGGGGGGCGGCAGATACGCAGTATTTT. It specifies CASSPGTSGGAADTQYF.

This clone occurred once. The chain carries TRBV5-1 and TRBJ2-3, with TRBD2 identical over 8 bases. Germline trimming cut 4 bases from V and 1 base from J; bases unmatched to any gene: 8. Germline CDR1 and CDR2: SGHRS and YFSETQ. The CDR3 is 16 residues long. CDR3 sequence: CASSPLSSGGTDTQYF. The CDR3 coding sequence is TGCGCCAGCAGCCCACTAAGTAGCGGGGGCACAGATACGCAGTATTTT.

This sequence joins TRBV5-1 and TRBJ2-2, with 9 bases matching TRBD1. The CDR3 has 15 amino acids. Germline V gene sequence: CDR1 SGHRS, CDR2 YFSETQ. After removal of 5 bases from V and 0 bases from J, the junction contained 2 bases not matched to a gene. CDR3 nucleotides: TGCGCCAGCAGGCGGGACAGGGCGAACACCGGGGAGCTGTTTTTT. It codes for CASRRDRANTGELFF.

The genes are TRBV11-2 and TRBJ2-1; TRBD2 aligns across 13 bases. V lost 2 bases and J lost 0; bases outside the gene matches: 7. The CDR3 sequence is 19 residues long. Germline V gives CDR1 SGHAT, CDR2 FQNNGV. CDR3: CASSLRTSGGWSSYNEQFF. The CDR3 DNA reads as TGTGCCAGCAGCTTACGGACTAGCGGGGGCTGGAGCTCCTACAATGAGCAGTTCTTC.

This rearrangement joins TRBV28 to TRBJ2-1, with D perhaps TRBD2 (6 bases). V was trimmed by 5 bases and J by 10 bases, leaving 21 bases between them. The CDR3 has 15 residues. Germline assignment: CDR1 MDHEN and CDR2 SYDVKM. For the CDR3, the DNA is TGTGCCAGCAGTCCCACCCGGACTATGTGGGAGGAGCAGTTCTTC. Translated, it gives CASSPTRTMWEEQFF.

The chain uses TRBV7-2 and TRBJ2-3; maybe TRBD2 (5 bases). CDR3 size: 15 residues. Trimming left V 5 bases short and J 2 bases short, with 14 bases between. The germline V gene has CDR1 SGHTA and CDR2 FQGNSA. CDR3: CASSPRPSLTDTQYF. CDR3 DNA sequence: TGTGCCAGCAGCCCCAGACCTAGCCTCACAGATACGCAGTATTTT.

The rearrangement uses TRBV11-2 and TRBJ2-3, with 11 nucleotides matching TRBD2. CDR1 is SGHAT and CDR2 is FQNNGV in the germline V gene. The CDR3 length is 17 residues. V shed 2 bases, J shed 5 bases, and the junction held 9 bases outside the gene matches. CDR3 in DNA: TGTGCCAGCAGCTTAATGGGTAGCGGGGGGGCCGAAGATACGCAGTATTTT. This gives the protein CASSLMGSGGAEDTQYF. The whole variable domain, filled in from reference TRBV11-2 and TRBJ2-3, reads EAGVAQSPRYKIIEKRQSVAFWCNPISGHATLYWYQQILGQGPKLLIQFQNNGVVDDSQLPKDRFSAERLKGVDSTLKIQPAKLEDSAVYLCASSLMGSGGAEDTQYFGPGTRLTVL.

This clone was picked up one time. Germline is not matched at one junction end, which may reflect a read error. The CDR3 reads CASCLRQGEGYGYTF. The CDR3 nucleotides are TGTGCCAGCTGCTTAAGACAGGGGGAAGGCTATGGCTACACCTTC. J is TRBJ1-2 and V is TRBV7-3; 9 bases match TRBD1. This CDR3 comprises 15 residues. Germline V gene data show CDR1 as SGHTA and CDR2 as FQGTGA.

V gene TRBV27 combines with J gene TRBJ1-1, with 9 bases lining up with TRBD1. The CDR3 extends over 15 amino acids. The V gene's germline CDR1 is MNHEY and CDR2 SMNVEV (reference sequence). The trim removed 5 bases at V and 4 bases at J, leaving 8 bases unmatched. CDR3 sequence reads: CASSVGQGTVTEAFF. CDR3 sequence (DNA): TGTGCCAGCAGTGTCGGACAGGGGACAGTCACTGAAGCTTTCTTT.

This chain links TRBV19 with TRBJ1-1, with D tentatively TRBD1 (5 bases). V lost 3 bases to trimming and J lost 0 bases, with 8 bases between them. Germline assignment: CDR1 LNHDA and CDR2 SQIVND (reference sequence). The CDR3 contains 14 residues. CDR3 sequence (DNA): TGTGCCAGTAGTATTAGACAGCTGAACACTGAAGCTTTCTTT. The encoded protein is CASSIRQLNTEAFF. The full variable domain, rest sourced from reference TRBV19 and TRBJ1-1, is DGGITQSPKYLFRKEGQNVTLSCEQNLNHDAMYWYRQDPGQGLRLIYYSQIVNDFQKGDIAEGYSVSREKKESFPLTVTSAQKNPTAFYLCASSIRQLNTEAFFGQGTRLTVV.

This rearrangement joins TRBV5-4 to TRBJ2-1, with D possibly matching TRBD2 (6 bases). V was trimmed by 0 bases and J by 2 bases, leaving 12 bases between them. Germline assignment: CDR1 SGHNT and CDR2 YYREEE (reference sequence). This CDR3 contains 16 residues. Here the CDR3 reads CASSLVARGTYNEQFF. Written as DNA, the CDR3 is TGTGCCAGCAGCTTGGTGGCGCGGGGTACCTACAATGAGCAGTTCTTC.

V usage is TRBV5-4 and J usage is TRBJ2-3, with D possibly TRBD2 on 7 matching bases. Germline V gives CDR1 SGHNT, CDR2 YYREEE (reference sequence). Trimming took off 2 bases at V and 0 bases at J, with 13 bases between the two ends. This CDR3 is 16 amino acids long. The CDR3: CASSLDGGPSTDTQYF. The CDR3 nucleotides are TGTGCCAGCAGCTTAGACGGGGGGCCGAGCACAGATACGCAGTATTTT.

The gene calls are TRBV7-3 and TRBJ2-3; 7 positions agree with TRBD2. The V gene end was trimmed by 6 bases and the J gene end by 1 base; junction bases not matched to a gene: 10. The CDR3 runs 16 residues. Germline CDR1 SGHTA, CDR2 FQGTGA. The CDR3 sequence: CASRLPWTSRTDTQYF. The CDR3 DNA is TGTGCCAGCAGACTTCCATGGACTAGTCGCACAGATACGCAGTATTTT. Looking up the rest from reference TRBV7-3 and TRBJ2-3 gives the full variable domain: GAGVSQTPSNKVTEKGKYVELRCDPISGHTALYWYRQSLGQGPEFLIYFQGTGAADDSGLPNDRFFAVRPEGSVSTLKIQRTERGDSAVYLCASRLPWTSRTDTQYFGPGTRLTVL.

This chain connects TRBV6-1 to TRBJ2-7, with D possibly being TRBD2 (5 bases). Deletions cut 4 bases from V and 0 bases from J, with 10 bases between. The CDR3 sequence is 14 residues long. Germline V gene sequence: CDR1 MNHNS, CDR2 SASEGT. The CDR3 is CASSVEASSYEQYF. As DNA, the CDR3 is TGTGCCAGCAGTGTGGAGGCCAGCTCCTACGAGCAGTACTTC.

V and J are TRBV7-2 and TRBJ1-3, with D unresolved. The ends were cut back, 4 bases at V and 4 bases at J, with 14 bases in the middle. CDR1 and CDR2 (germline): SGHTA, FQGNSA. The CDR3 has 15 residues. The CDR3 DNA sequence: TGTGCCAGCAGCTCTGAGAGGGTTGGAGGAAACACCATATATTTT. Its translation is CASSSERVGGNTIYF.

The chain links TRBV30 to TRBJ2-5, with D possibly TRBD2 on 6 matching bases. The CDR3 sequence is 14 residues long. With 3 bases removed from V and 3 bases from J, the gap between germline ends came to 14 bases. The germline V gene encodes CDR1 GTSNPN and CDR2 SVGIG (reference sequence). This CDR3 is CAWSKTGVEETQYF. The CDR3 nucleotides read TGTGCCTGGAGCAAGACGGGGGTGGAAGAGACCCAGTACTTC.

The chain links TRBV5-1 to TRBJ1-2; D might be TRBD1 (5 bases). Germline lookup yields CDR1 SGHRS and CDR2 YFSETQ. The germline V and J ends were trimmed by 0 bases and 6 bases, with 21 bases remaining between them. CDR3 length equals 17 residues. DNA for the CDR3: TGCGCCAGCAGCTTGGGGACAAGCGCGGCGTCTTTGAATGGCTACACCTTC. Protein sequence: CASSLGTSAASLNGYTF.

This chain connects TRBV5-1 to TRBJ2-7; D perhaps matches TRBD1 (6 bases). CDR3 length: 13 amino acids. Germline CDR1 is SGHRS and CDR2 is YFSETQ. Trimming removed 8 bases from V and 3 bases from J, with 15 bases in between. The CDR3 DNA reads TGCGCCAGACCTCCGGGACATATCTACGAGCAGTACTTC. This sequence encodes CARPPGHIYEQYF.

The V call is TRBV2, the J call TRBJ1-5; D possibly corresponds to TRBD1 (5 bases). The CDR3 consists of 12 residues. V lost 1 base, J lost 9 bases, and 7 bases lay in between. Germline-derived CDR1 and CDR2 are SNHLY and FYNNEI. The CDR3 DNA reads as TGTGCCAGCAGTGAAGAGGGGCCGCCCCAGCATTTT. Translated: CASSEEGPPQHF.

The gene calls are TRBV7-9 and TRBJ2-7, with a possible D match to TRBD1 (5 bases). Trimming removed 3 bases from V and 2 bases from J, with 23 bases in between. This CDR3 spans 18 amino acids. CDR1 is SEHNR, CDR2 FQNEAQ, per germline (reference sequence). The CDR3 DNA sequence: TGTGCCAGCAGCTTCTATAAATCCCGACAGTTTCGACCCTACGAGCAGTACTTC. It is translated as CASSFYKSRQFRPYEQYF.

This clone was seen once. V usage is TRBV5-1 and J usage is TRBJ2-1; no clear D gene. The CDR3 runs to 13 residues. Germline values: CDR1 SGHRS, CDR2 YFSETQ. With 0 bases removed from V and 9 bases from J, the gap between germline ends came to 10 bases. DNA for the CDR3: TGCGCCAGCAGCTTGGGGGCAACCCGTGAGCAGTTCTTC. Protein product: CASSLGATREQFF.

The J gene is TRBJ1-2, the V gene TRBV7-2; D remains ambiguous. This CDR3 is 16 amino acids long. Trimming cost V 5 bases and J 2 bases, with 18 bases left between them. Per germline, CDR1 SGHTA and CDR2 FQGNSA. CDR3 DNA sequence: TGTGCCAGCAGCCAGGTCGGAGGAGGTTGGAACTATGGCTACACCTTC. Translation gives CASSQVGGGWNYGYTF. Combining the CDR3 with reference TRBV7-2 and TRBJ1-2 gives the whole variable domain GAGVSQSPSNKVTEKGKDVELRCDPISGHTALYWYRQSLGQGLEFLIYFQGNSAPDKSGLPSDRFSAERTGGSVSTLTIQRTQQEDSAVYLCASSQVGGGWNYGYTFGSGTRLTVV.

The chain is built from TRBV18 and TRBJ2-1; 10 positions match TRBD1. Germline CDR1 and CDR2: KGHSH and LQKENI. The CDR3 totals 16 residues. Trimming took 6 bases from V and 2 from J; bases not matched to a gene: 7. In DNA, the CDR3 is TGTGCCAGCTCGCCTGACAGGGGGCGCGCCTACAATGAGCAGTTCTTC. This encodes CASSPDRGRAYNEQFF.

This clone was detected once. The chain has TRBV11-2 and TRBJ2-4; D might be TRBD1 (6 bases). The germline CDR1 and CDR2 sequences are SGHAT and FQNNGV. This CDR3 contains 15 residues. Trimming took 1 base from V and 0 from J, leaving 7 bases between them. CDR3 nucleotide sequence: TGTGCCAGCAGCTTAGGGGGGCTAGCCAAAAACATTCAGTACTTC. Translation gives CASSLGGLAKNIQYF.